Each of the 10 T cell receptor beta chains below was sequenced from the same sample in a study of identical twins (TCRdb year 2016). Libraries were prepared through 5' RACE. Instrument on record: Illumina HiSeq 2000. TCRdb trimmed the raw reads at Q25, called clones with MiXCR and kept productive beta chains. Identical CDR3 protein sequences are pooled into one entry, listed with their most common genes and DNA. In all, the sample holds around 550,000 distinct CDR3 sequences, and roughly 15% of those were seen once. Roughly 0.42% of the sample is held by the ten biggest clonotypes. This sample was also put to use in a study of yellow fever vaccine responses in identical twins.

The sample taken for sequencing was CD4+ T cells sorted from blood. These receptors came from a woman aged 18-29 years in good health.

This clonotype was seen only a few times. The J gene is TRBJ2-7, the V gene TRBV25-1, with D perhaps matching TRBD2 (6 bases). This CDR3 comprises 15 residues. V was shortened by 3 bases and J by 0 bases, with 12 bases between the two germline ends. The germline gives CDR1 MGHDK, CDR2 SYGVNS. CDR3 sequence reads: CASSEPGLHSYEQYV. Here the CDR3 DNA reads TGTGCCAGCAGTGAGCCGGGACTCCACTCCTACGAGCAGTACGTC.

This chain joins TRBV4-1 and TRBJ2-7; TRBD1 matches at 9 bases. The CDR3 totals 15 residues. J gave up 2 bases and V 3 bases, and 5 bases lay outside the gene matches. Germline CDR1 and CDR2: MGHRA and YSYEKL. The CDR3 protein is CASSHGDRAPYEQYV. The DNA of the CDR3 is TGCGCCAGCAGCCACGGGGACAGGGCGCCCTACGAGCAGTACGTC.

The rearrangement links TRBV9 to TRBJ2-1; TRBD2 aligns across 14 bases. The CDR3 has 17 amino acids. Looked up from germline, CDR1 is SGDLS and CDR2 is YYNGEE. Trimming took 3 bases from V and 0 from J; bases not matched to a gene: 2. This CDR3 is CASSAGTSGGSYNEQFF. As DNA, the CDR3 is TGTGCCAGCAGCGCCGGGACTAGCGGGGGCTCCTACAATGAGCAGTTCTTC.

There are a few counts of this clonotype. The chain uses TRBV6-1 and TRBJ2-5; TRBD2 matches 14 bases. V shed 6 bases and J 4 bases; nucleotides not matched to a gene: 4. The V gene's germline CDR1 is MNHNS and CDR2 SASEGT. The CDR3 consists of 15 residues. CDR3 sequence reads: CASRPGLAGVETQYF. DNA of the CDR3: TGTGCCAGCAGACCGGGACTAGCGGGGGTAGAGACCCAGTACTTC.

This clonotype was seen many times. The chain is built from TRBV28 and TRBJ2-7; D remains unclear. CDR1 and CDR2 (germline): MDHEN, SYDVKM. CDR3 length: 13 amino acids. Trimming shortened V by 2 bases and J by 0 bases, and 5 bases separated the two germline ends. The CDR3 protein is CASSLPPSYEQYF. Written as DNA, the CDR3 is TGTGCCAGCAGTTTACCCCCCTCCTACGAGCAGTACTTC.

The chain employs TRBV6-5 and TRBJ1-1; D gene unclear. The germline V gene has CDR1 MNHEY and CDR2 SVGAGI. Deletions cut 1 base from V and 0 bases from J, with 9 bases between. The CDR3 is 15 amino acids. The CDR3 here is CASSYFPGMNTEAFF. The CDR3 DNA reads TGTGCCAGCAGTTACTTCCCAGGAATGAACACTGAAGCTTTCTTT.

The chain joins TRBV11-2 to TRBJ2-3; possible D gene TRBD1, 6 bases. This CDR3 is 15 amino acids long. The germline V gene encodes CDR1 SGHAT and CDR2 FQNNGV. The V end was cut by 3 bases, the J end by 0 bases, with 10 bases between. CDR3 region: CASSLDRASTDTQYF. CDR3 nucleotide sequence: TGTGCCAGCAGCTTGGACAGAGCTAGCACAGATACGCAGTATTTT.

This clonotype was counted many times. This chain joins TRBV4-1 and TRBJ1-1; 7 bases align to TRBD1. Germline assignment: CDR1 MGHRA and CDR2 YSYEKL. V was pared by 0 bases and J by 5 bases, with 6 bases of the junction left unmatched. This CDR3 has 15 residues. The CDR3 region has the DNA TGCGCCAGCAGCCAAGAAGACAGGGCAGGGACTGAAGCTTTCTTT. Translation gives CASSQEDRAGTEAFF.

This clonotype was seen a few times. J is TRBJ2-7 and V is TRBV20-1; 12 bases line up with TRBD1. The CDR3 covers 14 residues. Trimming took 5 bases from V and 6 from J; bases not matched to a gene: 8. Looked up from germline, CDR1 is DFQATT and CDR2 is SNEGSKA (reference sequence). The CDR3 here is CSAAYGTGGVEQYF. The CDR3 DNA is TGCAGTGCTGCCTATGGGACAGGGGGCGTCGAGCAGTACTTC.

The sample holds a few counts of this clonotype. This sequence joins TRBV20-1 and TRBJ2-1; tentatively, D is TRBD1 (6 bases). In germline, CDR1 is DFQATT, CDR2 SNEGSKA (reference sequence). The CDR3 runs to 14 residues. V lost 4 bases, J lost 6 bases, and 16 bases lay in between. The CDR3 sequence is CSATIGTQINEQFF. In nucleotides, the CDR3 is TGCAGTGCTACCATAGGGACACAAATCAATGAGCAGTTCTTC.